Below, 4 T cell receptor beta chains from the same sample are listed, as sequenced in a study of blood T cell repertoires in COVID-19. Repertoires were generated with immunoSEQ multiplex PCR, while TCRdb's copy carries only in-frame clones and drops some. The sample has 75,000 to 100,000 clones, 80% to 90% seen once. The specimen was peripheral blood. The receptor set was obtained from a human donor in a cohort sampled during active COVID-19.

The chain employs TRBV20-1 and TRBJ2-7; D might be TRBD2 (5 bases). Germline V gene lookup returns CDR1 DFQATT and CDR2 SNEGSKA (reference sequence). Trimming cost V 3 bases and J 7 bases, with 7 bases left between them. This CDR3 spans 10 amino acids. CDR3 amino acids: CSASREEQYF. CDR3 sequence (DNA): TGCAGTGCTAGTAGGGAGGAGCAGTACTTC.

The chain is built from TRBV11-3 and TRBJ1-1, with D perhaps matching TRBD1 (5 bases). This CDR3 region has 13 residues. Trimming stripped 3 bases from V and 1 base from J, with 6 bases between. Germline V CDR1 and CDR2: SGHNT, YENEEA. This CDR3 is CASSFGGNTEAFF. CDR3 coding DNA: TGTGCCAGCAGCTTCGGGGGGAACACTGAAGCTTTCTTT.

The chain joins TRBV7-8 to TRBJ2-5; possible D gene TRBD2, 7 bases. Per the germline V gene, CDR1 is SGHVS and CDR2 is FQNEAQ. V lost 4 bases, J lost 5 bases, and 20 bases lay in between. The CDR3 has 16 residues. CDR3 amino acids: CASSSFAGAGGETQYF. The CDR3 bases are TGTGCCAGCAGCTCGTTTGCGGGGGCGGGTGGGGAGACCCAGTACTTC.

The J gene is TRBJ2-7, the V gene TRBV6-5; the match to TRBD2 covers 13 bases. The CDR3 is made up of 15 amino acids. CDR1 and CDR2 from the germline V gene are MNHEY and SVGAGI. Trimming at V came to 2 bases and at J to 3 bases, leaving 1 base not matched to a gene. The CDR3 DNA sequence: TGTGCCAGCAGTTACGGACTAGCGGGGGTCTACGAGCAGTACTTC. It is translated as CASSYGLAGVYEQYF.